The TCR beta chain described here comes from a study of blood T cell repertoires in COVID-19. In germline, CDR1 is GTSNPN, CDR2 SVGIG (reference sequence). Trimming took off 3 bases at V and 1 base at J, with 9 bases between the two ends. There are 13 residues in the CDR3. Here immunoSEQ multiplex PCR was the method, and the copy in TCRdb shows in-frame clones only, minus some. The sample has around 110,000 clones; roughly 83% are singletons. V is TRBV30 and J is TRBJ1-2; no clear D. The receptor comes from a man aged 25-40 years with acute or convalescent COVID-19. The sequencing sample was made of peripheral blood. CDR3 nucleotide sequence: TGTGCCTGGAGACTCGGGAATAACTATGGCTACACCTTC. Residues: CAWRLGNNYGYTF.